The 24 T cell receptor beta chains given below trace back to one sample, sequenced in a study of Tregs in tolerant kidney transplant recipients (dated by TCRdb to 2018 to 2020). Library preparation employed the immunoSEQ multiplex PCR assay. Sourced from immuneACCESS, this table was stored by TCRdb with only in-frame sequences that have V and J called. A share of the clones is absent; for the studies checked, an unresolved V gene accounts for under half, and the remainder has no known explanation. This sample's clone table shows about 30,000 clones. Of the sample, about 7.6% is held by the ten largest clones. Sample time point, as interpreted from the label and publication: blood sample drawn before combined kidney and bone marrow transplant. The specimen was CD8+ T cells from blood, collected before the transplant. These receptor sequences come from a human donor who received a combined kidney and bone marrow transplant.

This clone is classed as medium-sized by frequency. From the germline J gene comes the end of the CDR3, since the read stops 3 residues before it. The chain carries TRBV7-8 and TRBJ1-4; TRBD1 might be the D (5 bases). The CDR3 is 14 amino acids. CDR1 SGHVS and CDR2 FQNEAQ come from the germline V gene. Trimming stripped 5 bases from V and 8 bases from J, with 15 bases between. The CDR3 is CASSPPTEMEKLFF. The DNA read from the CDR3 is TGTGCCAGCAGCCCCCCGACAGAAATGGAAAAA.

Turning to this clone: The read is 3 residues too short to cover the CDR3 end, so that end is filled in from the germline J gene. This chain joins TRBV30 and TRBJ2-5; D gene uncertain. CDR3 size: 11 residues. V was pared by 5 bases and J by 5 bases, with 9 bases between. CDR1 is GTSNPN, CDR2 SVGIG, per germline (reference sequence). The CDR3 loop reads CAWGTGETQYF. The sequenced part of the CDR3 DNA is TGTGCCTGGGGCACCGGGGAGACC.

A remark on this clone: The read ends 3 residues before the CDR3 terminus; that terminus is restored from the germline J gene. This sequence joins TRBV5-4 and TRBJ1-1; D might be TRBD1 (5 bases). Trimming stripped 1 base from V and 0 bases from J, with 7 bases between. The CDR3 is 14 amino acids. Germline V gene sequence: CDR1 SGHNT, CDR2 YYREEE (reference sequence). This CDR3 is CASSLTGMNTEAFF. The DNA read from the CDR3 is TGTGCCAGCAGCTTGACAGGCATGAACACTGAA.

Turning to this clone: Coverage ceases 3 residues before the CDR3 finishes, and the germline J gene fills in the end. The chain carries TRBV6-1 and TRBJ1-3, with D unresolved. CDR1 MNHNS and CDR2 SASEGT come from the germline V gene. The CDR3 covers 11 residues. Deletions cut 3 bases from V and 8 bases from J, with 5 bases between. Partial CDR3 DNA: TGTGCCAGCAGTGACGGGGACACC. This sequence encodes CASSDGDT. Given in full, the CDR3 is CASSDGDTIYF.

The DNA read from the CDR3 is TGCAGCGTGCGAGGGGGCGTCGACGACATT. Encoded protein: CSVRGGVDDI. The whole CDR3 protein is CSVRGGVDDIQYF. The V gene is TRBV29-1, the J gene TRBJ2-4; TRBD1 aligns across 7 bases. The CDR3 end falls 3 residues outside the read, so it is completed with the germline J gene. The V segment lost 6 bases and the J segment 8 bases; nucleotides outside the gene matches: 10. Per the germline V gene, CDR1 is SQVTM and CDR2 is ANQGSEA. The CDR3 totals 13 residues.

In regard to this clone: The observed sequence ends 3 residues before the CDR3 terminus, with the missing tail filled in from the germline J gene. The rearrangement links TRBV14 to TRBJ2-2, with 10 bases fitting TRBD2. CDR1 is SGHDN, CDR2 FVKESK, per germline. CDR3 size: 15 residues. The V and J ends lost 4 bases and 4 bases, in that order; junction bases with no gene match: 3. The sequenced CDR3 bases are TGTGCCAGCAGCCCCAGCGGGGGGGCCACCGGGGAG. Its translation: CASSPSGGATGE. The entire CDR3 is CASSPSGGATGELFF.

In regard to this clone: The read terminates 3 residues before the CDR3 end, so the remaining end is supplied by the germline J gene. This sequence joins TRBV5-6 and TRBJ1-1; 7 bases are shared with TRBD1. Germline V gives CDR1 SGHDT, CDR2 YYEEEE. The V and J ends lost 6 bases and 0 bases, in that order; junction bases with no gene match: 5. The CDR3 length is 14 residues. CDR3: CASTLGTVNTEAFF. The part of the CDR3 DNA that was read is TGTGCCAGCACCTTAGGGACAGTGAACACTGAA.

On this clone: Read coverage stops 3 residues before the CDR3 terminus; the germline J gene supplies the remainder. This rearrangement joins TRBV10-3 to TRBJ2-7; unclear D gene. CDR3 length: 14 amino acids. The V and J ends lost 3 bases and 0 bases respectively, with 9 bases between them. From germline, CDR1 is ENHRY and CDR2 SYGVKD. Incomplete CDR3 DNA: TGTGCCATCAGTGACCCTAAAAGCTCCTACGAG. Translated: CAISDPKSSYE. The entire CDR3 protein is CAISDPKSSYEQYF.

To note about this clone: The read stops 3 residues short of the end of the CDR3; the missing end is completed from the germline J gene. The chain carries TRBV7-8 and TRBJ2-7; a weak D match, TRBD2 (6 bases). Germline CDR1 SGHVS, CDR2 FQNEAQ. Trimming shortened V by 6 bases and J by 5 bases, and 14 bases separated the two germline ends. The CDR3 extends over 13 amino acids. Here the CDR3 reads CASSQERLDEQYF. The CDR3 bases that were read are TGTGCCAGCAGTCAGGAGCGACTAGACGAG.

About this clone: Coverage ceases 3 residues before the CDR3 finishes, and the germline J gene fills in the end. The chain couples TRBV7-6 to TRBJ2-7; weak D call: TRBD2 (5 bases). The CDR3 runs 13 residues. Trimming took 5 bases from V and 6 from J, leaving 14 bases between them. The germline CDR1 and CDR2 sequences are SGHVS and FNYEAQ. CDR3 bases read: TGTGCCAGCAGCCCGACCACTAGGGTCGAG. It specifies CASSPTTRVE. From start to end, the CDR3 is CASSPTTRVEQYF.

Points on this clone: Read sequence stops 3 residues before the CDR3 end, and the germline J gene provides the missing end. The chain combines TRBV7-6 with TRBJ1-1, with 7 bases matching TRBD1. The CDR3 totals 13 residues. Germline V CDR1 and CDR2: SGHVS, FNYEAQ. Partial CDR3 DNA: TGTGCCAGCAGCTTATCCGGGACAGTCGAA. Translating gives CASSLSGTVE. The whole CDR3 sequence is CASSLSGTVEAFF.

With regard to this clone: The read halts 3 residues ahead of the CDR3 end, with the missing end drawn from the germline J gene. The chain employs TRBV28 and TRBJ1-1; D is unclear. Trimming shortened V by 10 bases and J by 3 bases, and 12 bases separated the two germline ends. The CDR3 has 12 amino acids. CDR1 is MDHEN, CDR2 SYDVKM, per germline. CDR3 sequence: CATLDWDTEAFF. CDR3 DNA, as far as it was read: TGTGCCACATTGGACTGGGACACTGAA. The whole variable domain, filled in from reference TRBV28 and TRBJ1-1, reads DVKVTQSSRYLVKRTGEKVFLECVQDMDHENMFWYRQDPGLGLRLIYFSYDVKMKEKGDIPEGYSVSREKKERFSLILESASTNQTSMYLCATLDWDTEAFFGQGTRLTVV.

To note about this clone: The read ends 3 residues early relative to the CDR3; the germline J gene fills the gap. The chain uses TRBV7-9 and TRBJ2-1; 10 nucleotides agree with TRBD2. V dropped 1 base and J dropped 7; count of bases not matched to a gene: 4. CDR3 length: 15 amino acids. Germline V gene data show CDR1 as SEHNR and CDR2 as FQNEAQ (reference sequence). CDR3 DNA, as far as it was read: TGTGCCAGCAGCTTAGAAGCGGGGGGGCAAAATGAG. Amino acid sequence: CASSLEAGGQNE. The CDR3, in full, reads CASSLEAGGQNEQFF.

Worth noting for this clone: The CDR3 is cut off 3 residues early in the read; its end comes from the germline J gene. The chain carries TRBV7-9 and TRBJ1-1; weak D call: TRBD1 (5 bases). This CDR3 has 15 amino acids. The V gene's germline CDR1 is SEHNR and CDR2 FQNEAQ (reference sequence). The germline V and J ends were trimmed by 7 bases and 1 base, with 16 bases remaining between them. The CDR3 bases that were read are TGTGCCAGCACCTATAGGGCGGGGACGAACACTGAA. This codes for CASTYRAGTNTE. The CDR3 in its entirety is CASTYRAGTNTEAFF.

Partial CDR3 DNA: TGTGCCAGCAGCGGACAGGCCTCGTACGAG. It yields the protein CASSGQASYE. The whole CDR3 reads CASSGQASYEQYF. This chain joins TRBV5-6 and TRBJ2-7; 7 nucleotides line up with TRBD1. The read is 3 residues too short to cover the CDR3 end, so that end is filled in from the germline J gene. J gave up 4 bases and V 4 bases, and 5 bases lay outside the gene matches. Germline loops: CDR1 SGHDT, CDR2 YYEEEE. The length of the CDR3 is 13 residues.

Points on this clone: With the read ending 3 residues before the CDR3 end, the germline J gene is used to fill in that end. The chain carries TRBV5-1 and TRBJ2-2, with D perhaps matching TRBD2 (5 bases). The ends were cut back, 3 bases at V and 7 bases at J, with 22 bases in the middle. The germline V gene has CDR1 SGHRS and CDR2 YFSETQ. The CDR3 has 17 residues. The CDR3 reads CASSSTLLAVRIGELFF. CDR3 DNA, as far as it was read: TGCGCCAGCAGCTCCACACTCCTAGCCGTAAGGATCGGGGAG.

With regard to this clone: Sequencing ends 3 residues short of the CDR3 end; the germline J gene provides the rest. This rearrangement joins TRBV18 to TRBJ2-1; 11 bases align to TRBD2. V lost 2 bases and J lost 4; bases outside the gene matches: 10. In germline, CDR1 is KGHSH, CDR2 LQKENI. This CDR3 has 18 residues. The CDR3 bases that were read are TGTGCCAGCTCACCAGGGACTAGCGGACTAAAACCATACAATGAG. Translation gives CASSPGTSGLKPYNE. From start to end, the CDR3 is CASSPGTSGLKPYNEQFF.

Note on this clone: From the germline J gene comes the end of the CDR3, since the read stops 3 residues before it. This chain links TRBV6-1 with TRBJ2-5; 7 bases map to TRBD1. The CDR3 has 16 residues. V trimming: 0 bases; J trimming: 5 bases; junction bases outside the gene matches: 9. From germline, CDR1 is MNHNS and CDR2 SASEGT. The CDR3 loop is CASSEALRGLVETQYF. Incomplete CDR3 DNA: TGTGCCAGCAGTGAAGCGCTGAGGGGGCTAGTTGAGACC.

CDR3 loop: CASSLDVRVGGRSDTGELFF. CDR3 DNA, as far as it was read: TGCGCCAGCAGCTTGGATGTAAGGGTAGGGGGCAGGTCGGACACCGGGGAG. The chain uses TRBV5-1 and TRBJ2-2, with TRBD1 matching over 7 bases. The read terminates 3 residues ahead of where the CDR3 ends, so the germline J gene completes it. Germline lookup yields CDR1 SGHRS and CDR2 YFSETQ. This CDR3 contains 20 residues. Trimming cost V 0 bases and J 3 bases; bases outside gene matches: 17.

Comment on this clone: The sequence runs out 3 residues before the end of the CDR3; the remainder is reconstructed from the germline J gene. The rearrangement links TRBV5-1 to TRBJ2-5; D not certain. V was pared by 0 bases and J by 0 bases, with 9 bases between. The CDR3 loop spans 15 amino acids. Germline CDR1 is SGHRS and CDR2 is YFSETQ. The sequenced CDR3 bases are TGCGCCAGCAGCTTGGCCGGCGGATACCAAGAGACC. It codes for CASSLAGGYQET. The whole CDR3 reads CASSLAGGYQETQYF.

Comment on this clone: Sequencing ends 3 residues short of the CDR3 end; the germline J gene provides the rest. The chain has TRBV19 and TRBJ1-1; D is perhaps TRBD1 (5 bases). V lost 3 bases and J 3 bases, leaving 14 bases between the germline ends. There are 15 residues in the CDR3. Looked up from germline, CDR1 is LNHDA and CDR2 is SQIVND (reference sequence). CDR3 residues: CASSMGQLRDTEAFF. The part of the CDR3 DNA that was read is TGTGCCAGTAGTATGGGGCAGTTAAGGGACACTGAA.

About this clone itself: The read is 3 residues too short to cover the CDR3 end, so that end is filled in from the germline J gene. This chain connects TRBV5-1 to TRBJ1-2, with 7 bases aligning to TRBD1. Germline CDR1 reads SGHRS; CDR2 reads YFSETQ. V shed 4 bases and J 6 bases; nucleotides not matched to a gene: 9. The CDR3 is made up of 14 amino acids. The DNA read from the CDR3 is TGCGCCAGCAGCCTACTGACAGGGCTGGATGGC. Translated: CASSLLTGLDG. The whole CDR3 sequence is CASSLLTGLDGYTF.

The sequenced part of the CDR3 DNA is TGTGCCAGCAGTTGGACAGGGGGCGTTGGCTATGGC. Protein: CASSWTGGVGYG. The whole CDR3 is CASSWTGGVGYGYTF. This sequence joins TRBV6-2 or TRBV6-3 and TRBJ1-2; 11 positions match TRBD1. The read gets to within 3 residues of the CDR3 end, and the germline J gene fills in the rest. CDR3 size: 15 residues. Trimming cost V 4 bases and J 4 bases; bases outside gene matches: 5. In germline, CDR1 is MNHEY, CDR2 SVGEGT.

For this clone: The sequenced fragment ends 3 residues before the CDR3 boundary, so the rest is inferred from the germline J gene. The chain joins TRBV7-6 to TRBJ2-5, with TRBD2 identical over 7 bases. The CDR3 is made up of 14 amino acids. Germline values: CDR1 SGHVS, CDR2 FNYEAQ. V shed 4 bases and J 5 bases; nucleotides not matched to a gene: 7. The part of the CDR3 DNA that was read is TGTGCCAGCAGCTCCTTTACTAGCGAGGAGACC. The encoded protein is CASSSFTSEET. The whole CDR3 protein is CASSSFTSEETQYF.